Below are 24 T cell receptor beta chains sequenced from a single sample in a study of blood T cell repertoires in COVID-19. TCRdb keeps only in-frame clones here, not all; method: immunoSEQ multiplex PCR. The sample holds about 26,000 clones; roughly 87% are singletons and the top ten take approximately 13%. Sample: peripheral blood. Receptors originate from a human donor in a cohort sampled during active COVID-19. The donor label of this sample is uncertain.

This clone appeared a few times. The chain joins TRBV5-1 to TRBJ1-6; D is possibly TRBD1 (5 bases). Germline V gene data show CDR1 as SGHRS and CDR2 as YFSETQ. This CDR3 is 17 amino acids long. Trimming removed 5 bases at V and 0 bases at J, with 15 bases between. CDR3 in amino acids: CASSPGLQSSYNSPLHF. DNA of the CDR3: TGCGCCAGCAGTCCGGGACTCCAGAGCTCCTATAATTCACCCCTCCACTTT. Full variable domain (remainder filled in from reference TRBV5-1 and TRBJ1-6): KAGVTQTPRYLIKTRGQQVTLSCSPISGHRSVSWYQQTPGQGLQFLFEYFSETQRNKGNFPGRFSGRQFSNSRSEMNVSTLELGDSALYLCASSPGLQSSYNSPLHFGNGTRLTVT.

V is TRBV4-3 and J is TRBJ1-2; 8 bases match TRBD1. After removal of 0 bases from V and 4 bases from J, the junction contained 7 bases not matched to a gene. Germline values: CDR1 LGHNA, CDR2 YSLEER. The CDR3 is made up of 16 amino acids. The CDR3 region has the DNA TGCGCCAGCAGCCAAGATGGGGACAGGCTACCCTATGGCTACACCTTC. It codes for CASSQDGDRLPYGYTF.

V is TRBV5-4 and J is TRBJ2-6, with D perhaps TRBD1 (5 bases). The CDR3 length is 16 residues. V was clipped by 3 bases and J by 0 bases, with 10 bases between them. Germline CDR1 SGHNT, CDR2 YYREEE (reference sequence). CDR3 DNA sequence: TGTGCCAGCAGCTCCAGGGTTACCTCTGGGGCCAACGTCCTGACTTTC. This translates into CASSSRVTSGANVLTF.

The gene calls are TRBV4-2 and TRBJ2-5, with TRBD2 matching over 8 bases. The germline gives CDR1 LGHNA, CDR2 YNFKEQ. The CDR3 consists of 17 residues. V gave up 1 base and J gave up 1 base; unmatched junction bases: 8. CDR3 nucleotides: TGTGCCAGCAGCCAAGTGGCGCGGGGGGTATTCCAAGAGACCCAGTACTTC. Residues: CASSQVARGVFQETQYF.

V is TRBV7-9 and J is TRBJ2-7, with TRBD1 matching over 10 bases. This CDR3 has 15 amino acids. Germline-derived CDR1 and CDR2 are SEHNR and FQNEAQ (reference sequence). Trimming cost V 4 bases and J 6 bases; bases outside gene matches: 9. The DNA of the CDR3 is TGTGCCAGCAGCTCGTGGGGACAGGGGACCCCCGAGCAGTACTTC. Protein: CASSSWGQGTPEQYF.

Turning to this clone: Distinct nucleotide sequences in the sample also encode this CDR3. V is TRBV30 and J is TRBJ2-7; tentatively, D is TRBD1 (5 bases). Germline CDR1 reads GTSNPN; CDR2 reads SVGIG (reference sequence). This CDR3 comprises 13 residues. The V end lost 2 bases, the J end lost 2 bases, and 10 bases lay between the germline ends. The CDR3 DNA sequence: TGTGCCTGGAGTATTCAGGGCCCCTACGAGCAGTACTTC. Its translation: CAWSIQGPYEQYF.

The V gene is TRBV3-1 (or the pseudogene TRBV3-2), the J gene TRBJ1-1; D not certain. The germline CDR1 and CDR2 sequences are LGHDT and YNNKEL (reference sequence). V dropped 2 bases and J dropped 8 bases, with 6 bases sitting between them. The CDR3 contains 11 residues. This CDR3 reads CASSQTTEAFF. In nucleotides, the CDR3 is TGTGCCAGCAGCCAAACAACAGAAGCTTTCTTT.

In DNA form, the CDR3 reads TGTGCCAGTAGCCCGGGACAGGGTGGCTACGAGCAGTACTTC. It codes for CASSPGQGGYEQYF. The chain is built from TRBV19 and TRBJ2-7, with TRBD1 matching 9 bases. The V gene's germline CDR1 is LNHDA and CDR2 SQIVND (reference sequence). This CDR3 region has 14 residues. Trimming at V came to 6 bases and at J to 3 bases, leaving 6 bases not matched to a gene.

This clone is a singleton in its sample. This sequence joins TRBV6-5 and TRBJ2-5, with 11 positions matching TRBD2. The CDR3 is made up of 15 amino acids. Germline CDR1 reads MNHEY; CDR2 reads SVGAGI. The J segment lost 5 bases and the V segment lost 6 bases, leaving 8 bases of the junction unmatched. CDR3 in DNA: TGTGCCAGCAGGAGTAGCGGGGGGGCGGCGGAGACCCAGTACTTC. The encoded protein is CASRSSGGAAETQYF.

The rearrangement links TRBV7-9 to TRBJ2-7; D possibly corresponds to TRBD1 (6 bases). This CDR3 has 12 amino acids. The germline CDR1 and CDR2 sequences are SEHNR and FQNEAQ (reference sequence). V lost 5 bases, J lost 6 bases, and 11 bases lay in between. This CDR3 reads CASSTGSGEQYF. CDR3 sequence (DNA): TGTGCCAGCAGCACAGGGTCTGGCGAGCAGTACTTC.

The J gene is TRBJ1-5, the V gene TRBV5-4; D might be TRBD1 (6 bases). CDR3 length equals 13 residues. The germline V gene has CDR1 SGHNT and CDR2 YYREEE (reference sequence). Trimming stripped 4 bases from V and 4 bases from J, with 9 bases between. CDR3 sequence reads: CASSRGQNQPQHF. In nucleotides, the CDR3 is TGTGCCAGCAGCCGGGGACAAAATCAGCCCCAGCATTTT.

The chain joins TRBV3-1 (or the pseudogene TRBV3-2) to TRBJ1-1, with D tentatively TRBD1 (5 bases). There are 14 residues in the CDR3. The V and J ends lost 1 base and 3 bases respectively, with 9 bases between them. The V gene's germline CDR1 is LGHDT and CDR2 YNNKEL (reference sequence). CDR3 amino acids: CASSQGWGDTEAFF. CDR3 DNA sequence: TGTGCCAGCAGCCAAGGTTGGGGGGACACTGAAGCTTTCTTT.

The CDR3 loop reads CASSLGTSGGYTGELFF. The CDR3 DNA is TGCGCCAGCAGCCTTGGGACTAGCGGGGGCTACACCGGGGAGCTGTTTTTT. J is TRBJ2-2 and V is TRBV4-1; 14 bases are a match to TRBD2. The V gene end was trimmed by 4 bases and the J gene end by 3 bases; junction bases not matched to a gene: 4. Germline V gene data show CDR1 as MGHRA and CDR2 as YSYEKL. This CDR3 has 17 residues.

V is TRBV4-2 and J is TRBJ1-1, with D maybe TRBD1 (5 bases). Germline V gives CDR1 LGHNA, CDR2 YNFKEQ. Trimming stripped 0 bases from V and 10 bases from J, with 15 bases between. The CDR3 has 14 amino acids. Here the CDR3 DNA reads TGTGCCAGCAGCCAAGATGGGGGGACCCAGAGAGCTTTCTTT. Its translation: CASSQDGGTQRAFF.

The chain links TRBV27 to TRBJ2-7; 9 nucleotides match TRBD1. Germline CDR1 MNHEY, CDR2 SMNVEV (reference sequence). CDR3 length equals 13 residues. V shed 6 bases and J 6 bases; nucleotides not matched to a gene: 6. CDR3: CASSRDRVSEQYF. The CDR3 DNA reads as TGTGCCAGCAGCCGGGACAGGGTTTCCGAGCAGTACTTC.

This clone has only one observation. The chain employs TRBV5-5 and TRBJ2-7, with 8 nucleotides matching TRBD1. Trimming at V came to 1 base and at J to 2 bases, leaving 5 bases not matched to a gene. Looked up from germline, CDR1 is SGHKS and CDR2 is YYEKEE (reference sequence). CDR3 length equals 15 residues. CDR3 coding DNA: TGTGCCAGCAGCTTGTCCCCGGGACAGGCCTACGAGCAGTACTTC. Its translation is CASSLSPGQAYEQYF.

In this sample, this clone turned up a few times. This chain links TRBV10-3 with TRBJ1-5, with unresolved D. This CDR3 region has 15 residues. Germline loops: CDR1 ENHRY, CDR2 SYGVKD. V was clipped by 4 bases and J by 2 bases, with 12 bases between them. The CDR3 bases are TGTGCCATCAGTGTGTCCGGGTTCGGCAATCAGCCCCAGCATTTT. The encoded protein is CAISVSGFGNQPQHF.

The chain is built from TRBV19 and TRBJ1-2, with a possible D match to TRBD1 (6 bases). V was shortened by 6 bases and J by 8 bases, with 22 bases between the two germline ends. Per germline, CDR1 LNHDA and CDR2 SQIVND (reference sequence). This CDR3 is 15 amino acids long. The DNA for the CDR3 is TGTGCCAGTAGCACAGGCAGGGGCGGTTTGGAGGGCTACACCTTC. This gives the protein CASSTGRGGLEGYTF. Based on the CDR3 plus reference TRBV19 and TRBJ1-2, the full variable domain is DGGITQSPKYLFRKEGQNVTLSCEQNLNHDAMYWYRQDPGQGLRLIYYSQIVNDFQKGDIAEGYSVSREKKESFPLTVTSAQKNPTAFYLCASSTGRGGLEGYTFGSGTRLTVV.

The chain has TRBV16 and TRBJ1-2; 8 nucleotides match TRBD1. CDR3 length: 14 residues. V lost 2 bases, J lost 7 bases, and 6 bases stayed unmatched. Germline V CDR1 and CDR2: KGHSY, FQNENV. DNA of the CDR3: TGTGCCAGCAGCCAAACGGGTGGACAGGGTGGCTACACCTTC. It translates to CASSQTGGQGGYTF.

In its sample, this clone was seen a few times. This chain links TRBV10-2 with TRBJ1-6; possible D gene TRBD1, 6 bases. Germline lookup yields CDR1 WSHSY and CDR2 SAAADI. The CDR3 sequence is 13 residues long. With 6 bases removed from V and 7 bases from J, the gap between germline ends came to 10 bases. As DNA, the CDR3 is TGCGCCAGCAGGGAAGGGGGAAATTCACCCCTCCACTTT. Amino acids: CASREGGNSPLHF.

This clone was recorded only once. The chain has TRBV6-4 and TRBJ2-5, with a weak D call TRBD2 (6 bases). Per the germline V gene, CDR1 is MRHNA and CDR2 is SNTAGT. This CDR3 contains 15 residues. V dropped 7 bases and J dropped 9 bases, with 24 bases sitting between them. The CDR3 DNA reads TGTGCCAGCATTTTGAGTCGGGGGTACATGGGGGCCCAGTACTTC. It is translated as CASILSRGYMGAQYF.

This chain joins TRBV2 and TRBJ1-5, with TRBD1 as a possible D gene (6 bases). Trimming took 2 bases from V and 7 from J, leaving 12 bases between them. The germline V gene has CDR1 SNHLY and CDR2 FYNNEI. The CDR3 consists of 14 residues. The chain's CDR3 is CASSEWGRSQPQHF. CDR3 coding DNA: TGTGCCAGCAGTGAATGGGGGCGCAGCCAGCCCCAGCATTTT.

The rearrangement links TRBV6-2 or TRBV6-3 to TRBJ2-3; TRBD2 aligns across 8 bases. Trimming took 5 bases from V and 7 from J; bases not matched to a gene: 8. The CDR3 runs 14 residues. CDR1 is MNHEY, CDR2 SVGEGT, per germline. DNA for the CDR3: TGTGCCAGCAGTAGCCAGCGGGGGAAATATACGCAGTATTTT. Amino acid sequence: CASSSQRGKYTQYF.

The chain couples TRBV7-2 to TRBJ2-3; D might be TRBD2 (5 bases). This CDR3 spans 14 amino acids. Germline CDR1 and CDR2: SGHTA and FQGNSA. The V gene lost 3 bases and the J gene lost 1 base, with 8 bases spanning the gap. CDR3 sequence reads: CASSFSARTDTQYF. CDR3 sequence (DNA): TGTGCCAGCAGCTTTAGCGCTCGCACAGATACGCAGTATTTT.